This is a list of T cell receptor beta chains from one sample in a study of blood T cell repertoires in COVID-19. Assay used: immunoSEQ multiplex PCR; TCRdb lists only in-frame clones, some missing. The sample includes hundreds of thousands of clones, 85% to 90% of them seen just once. Sequencing was done on a sample of PBMCs or T cells enriched from blood (not recorded which). All receptors come from a woman in her late teens or twenties who had recovered from COVID-19. CDR3s include the opening cysteine and the closing phenylalanine or tryptophan. D genes are given only for firm matches. Only part of the rows carry a size: once, few, many, or a class if the clone is expanded.

J: TRBJ1-2
length: 14
D: -
V: TRBV6-5
size: -
DNA: TGTGCCAGCAGTTACGCCAGGGCGAACTATGGCTACACCTTC
CDR3: CASSYARANYGYTF

J: TRBJ1-2
length: 15
D: -
V: TRBV19
size: -
DNA: TGTGCCAGTAGACACGACAGGACATATGGTAATGGCTACACCTTC
CDR3: CASRHDRTYGNGYTF

J: TRBJ2-5
length: 16
D: TRBD2
V: TRBV5-6
size: once
DNA: TGTGCCAGCAGCCCTAGACTAGCGGGGGGGGCGGAGACCCAGTACTTC
CDR3: CASSPRLAGGAETQYF

J: TRBJ2-7
length: 12
D: -
V: TRBV6-5
size: once
DNA: TGTGCCAGCAGTTCGGACTGGTACGAGCAGTACTTC
CDR3: CASSSDWYEQYF

J: TRBJ1-4
length: 15
D: -
V: TRBV3-1/TRBV3-2
size: -
DNA: TGTGCCAGCAGCCAAGGCCGAGCCACTAATGAAAAACTGTTTTTT
CDR3: CASSQGRATNEKLFF

J: TRBJ2-7
length: 13
D: -
V: TRBV19
size: -
DNA: TGTGCCAGTAGTATCGACTCTGCCTACGAGCAGTACTTC
CDR3: CASSIDSAYEQYF

J: TRBJ2-1
length: 11
D: -
V: TRBV20-1
size: -
DNA: TGCAGTGTTAGGAGAGACAATGAGCAGTTCTTC
CDR3: CSVRRDNEQFF

J: TRBJ2-5
length: 16
D: -
V: TRBV2
size: -
DNA: TGTGCCAGCAGTGGGGTGGCGGAAGGGGCCGGAGGGGCCCAGTACTTC
CDR3: CASSGVAEGAGGAQYF

J: TRBJ2-2
length: 16
D: TRBD2
V: TRBV5-5
size: -
DNA: TGTGCCAGCAGCTTTTTGGGGGGGACCAACCCCGGGGAGCTGTTTTTT
CDR3: CASSFLGGTNPGELFF

J: TRBJ2-7
length: 15
D: TRBD2
V: TRBV4-1
size: -
DNA: TGCGCCAGCAGCCAAGCGACTAGCGGGGATTACGAGCAGTACTTC
CDR3: CASSQATSGDYEQYF

J: TRBJ2-3
length: 16
D: TRBD2
V: TRBV15
size: -
DNA: TGTGCCACCAGCAGGATAAGCGGGGGGGGCACAGATACGCAGTATTTT
CDR3: CATSRISGGGTDTQYF

J: TRBJ1-5
length: 15
D: -
V: TRBV5-1
size: -
DNA: TGCGCCAGCAGCCCGGGACACCTTAGCAATCAGCCCCAGCATTTT
CDR3: CASSPGHLSNQPQHF

J: TRBJ2-3
length: 13
D: -
V: TRBV19
size: -
DNA: TGTGCCAGTAGGGAGGAGGGCCCAGATACGCAGTATTTT
CDR3: CASREEGPDTQYF

J: TRBJ1-4
length: 14
D: TRBD1
V: TRBV2
size: -
DNA: TGTGCCAGCAGGGCCGGGACAGTGAATGAAAAACTGTTTTTT
CDR3: CASRAGTVNEKLFF

J: TRBJ2-1
length: 15
D: -
V: TRBV2
size: -
DNA: TGTGCCAGCAGTGAAGGGCTAGCCCATACCCATGAGCAGTTCTTC
CDR3: CASSEGLAHTHEQFF

J: TRBJ2-1
length: 13
D: -
V: TRBV3-1/TRBV3-2
size: -
DNA: TGTGCCAGCAGCCAAGATAGATCGGATGAGCAGTTCTTC
CDR3: CASSQDRSDEQFF

J: TRBJ1-2
length: 14
D: -
V: TRBV30
size: once
DNA: TGTGCCTGGAGTGTACGGGGACACGGGCGTGGCTACACCTTC
CDR3: CAWSVRGHGRGYTF

J: TRBJ2-2
length: 14
D: TRBD1
V: TRBV5-1
size: few
DNA: TGCGCCAGCACCGGGACAGGGCTTACCGGGGAGCTGTTTTTT
CDR3: CASTGTGLTGELFF

J: TRBJ1-5
length: 14
D: -
V: TRBV7-9
size: -
DNA: TGTGCCAGCAGCCCCAGGGACACCAATCAGCCCCAGCATTTT
CDR3: CASSPRDTNQPQHF

J: TRBJ2-1
length: 15
D: -
V: TRBV18
size: -
DNA: TGTGCCAGCTCACCGTGGCAGGATCTCTACAATGAGCAGTTCTTC
CDR3: CASSPWQDLYNEQFF

J: TRBJ2-1
length: 15
D: -
V: TRBV9
size: once
DNA: TGTGCCAGCAGCGTTCAGGGGGGCATATACAATGAGCAGTTCTTC
CDR3: CASSVQGGIYNEQFF

J: TRBJ1-6
length: 15
D: -
V: TRBV25-1
size: few
DNA: TGTGCCAGCAGCCGGGACTCGGCCTATAATTCACCCCTCCACTTT
CDR3: CASSRDSAYNSPLHF

J: TRBJ1-2
length: 13
D: -
V: TRBV6-1
size: -
DNA: TGTGCCAGCAGTGAAGTCCAATCCTATGGCTACACCTTC
CDR3: CASSEVQSYGYTF

J: TRBJ1-5
length: 13
D: -
V: TRBV28
size: -
DNA: TGTGCCAGCAGTTTTACAGTCCAACAGCCCCAGCATTTT
CDR3: CASSFTVQQPQHF

J: TRBJ1-2
length: 13
D: TRBD1
V: TRBV19
size: -
DNA: TGTGCCAGTACCCTGGGACAGGGGAATGGCTACACCTTC
CDR3: CASTLGQGNGYTF

J: TRBJ1-4
length: 13
D: TRBD1
V: TRBV5-1
size: -
DNA: TGCGCCAGCGGGACAGATCTTAATGAAAAACTGTTTTTT
CDR3: CASGTDLNEKLFF

J: TRBJ2-5
length: 13
D: -
V: TRBV7-2
size: -
DNA: TGTGCCAGCAGCTCCCCGGTTGAAGAGACCCAGTACTTC
CDR3: CASSSPVEETQYF

J: TRBJ1-5
length: 13
D: -
V: TRBV7-2
size: -
DNA: TGTGCCAGCAGCTCACACAGGGACCAGCCCCAGCATTTT
CDR3: CASSSHRDQPQHF

J: TRBJ1-1
length: 15
D: TRBD1
V: TRBV9
size: once
DNA: TGTGCCAGCAGCGTAGGACAGGGGGCCAACACTGAAGCTTTCTTT
CDR3: CASSVGQGANTEAFF

J: TRBJ2-3
length: 15
D: TRBD2
V: TRBV7-9
size: once
DNA: TGTGCCAGCAGCACTAGCGGGGGGGCGTCAGATACGCAGTATTTT
CDR3: CASSTSGGASDTQYF

J: TRBJ1-4
length: 11
D: -
V: TRBV6-5
size: -
DNA: TGTGCCAGCGGAAGGGGGGAAAAACTGTTTTTT
CDR3: CASGRGEKLFF

J: TRBJ1-1
length: 14
D: -
V: TRBV10-1
size: -
DNA: TGCGCCAGCAGTGAGCCTCGGGGGAGCACTGAAGCTTTCTTT
CDR3: CASSEPRGSTEAFF

J: TRBJ1-1
length: 13
D: TRBD1
V: TRBV5-1
size: -
DNA: TGCGCCAGCAGCCCCCAGGGACAGGGTGAAGCTTTCTTT
CDR3: CASSPQGQGEAFF